The 8 T cell receptor beta chains below were found in one sample sequenced in a study of T cell responses to AZD1222 COVID-19 vaccine. TCRdb's table, derived via immunoSEQ multiplex PCR, lists solely in-frame clones and lacks some. Here the sample spans 100,000 to 150,000 clones, 65% to 90% being singletons. The input for sequencing was peripheral blood, taken on day 0 of AZD1222 vaccination. The receptor set was obtained from an adult in good health.

CDR3 bases: TGTGCCAGCAGTTTGGGTGGAATTTGGGGCTACACCTTC. It encodes CASSLGGIWGYTF. The rearrangement uses TRBV28 and TRBJ1-2; the D is unclear. The CDR3 runs to 13 residues. The germline V gene has CDR1 MDHEN and CDR2 SYDVKM. V was trimmed by 3 bases and J by 8 bases, leaving 13 bases between them.

This clone has a single count. The chain combines TRBV19 with TRBJ2-3; 7 bases are a match to TRBD1. V shed 5 bases and J 3 bases; nucleotides not matched to a gene: 2. Per germline, CDR1 LNHDA and CDR2 SQIVND (reference sequence). This CDR3 is built from 13 residues. CDR3 residues: CASSARGTDTQYF. CDR3 bases: TGTGCCAGTAGTGCCAGGGGGACAGATACGCAGTATTTT.

The gene calls are TRBV19 and TRBJ1-1; D not resolved. There are 14 residues in the CDR3. Germline V lookup: CDR1 LNHDA, CDR2 SQIVND (reference sequence). V shed 7 bases and J shed 0 bases, with 12 bases lying between them. The CDR3 here is CASIRINMNTEAFF. The DNA of the CDR3 is TGTGCCAGTATTCGAATAAATATGAACACTGAAGCTTTCTTT.

V gene TRBV6-6 combines with J gene TRBJ2-3; TRBD1 is a possible D gene (5 bases). Deletions cut 11 bases from V and 1 base from J, with 10 bases between. The CDR3 is 12 amino acids. The germline CDR1 and CDR2 sequences are MNHNY and SVGAGI (reference sequence). The CDR3 nucleotides are TGTGCCGTCACCAGGGGCACAGATACGCAGTATTTT. Translation: CAVTRGTDTQYF.

The chain uses TRBV9 and TRBJ2-1; 7 nucleotides align to TRBD2. The V gene's germline CDR1 is SGDLS and CDR2 YYNGEE. Trimming cost V 4 bases and J 0 bases; bases outside gene matches: 7. CDR3 length equals 16 residues. CDR3 amino acids: CASSPRAGPSYNEQFF. CDR3 in DNA: TGTGCCAGCAGCCCGCGAGCGGGGCCCTCCTACAATGAGCAGTTCTTC. Full variable domain (outside the CDR3, taken from reference TRBV9 and TRBJ2-1): DSGVTQTPKHLITATGQRVTLRCSPRSGDLSVYWYQQSLDQGLQFLIQYYNGEERAKGNILERFSAQQFPDLHSELNLSSLELGDSALYFCASSPRAGPSYNEQFFGPGTRLTVL.

A single count supports this clone. The rearrangement links TRBV4-1 to TRBJ1-5, with no clear D. Trimming stripped 3 bases from V and 3 bases from J, with 18 bases between. Germline V CDR1 and CDR2: MGHRA, YSYEKL. CDR3 size: 17 residues. This CDR3 reads CASSHPPGGPLNQPQHF. In nucleotides, the CDR3 is TGCGCCAGCAGCCATCCCCCTGGAGGGCCCCTCAATCAGCCCCAGCATTTT.

The chain couples TRBV6-5 to TRBJ1-1; D not certain. V lost 0 bases, J lost 2 bases, and 10 bases lay in between. Germline loops: CDR1 MNHEY, CDR2 SVGAGI. The CDR3 length is 15 residues. The CDR3 sequence is CASSYSVGLNTEAFF. For the CDR3, the DNA is TGTGCCAGCAGTTACTCTGTAGGACTTAACACTGAAGCTTTCTTT.

The J gene is TRBJ1-1, the V gene TRBV15, with D unresolved. Trimming took 5 bases from V and 5 from J, leaving 18 bases between them. The germline gives CDR1 LNHNV, CDR2 YYDKDF (reference sequence). The CDR3 sequence is 15 residues long. As DNA, the CDR3 is TGTGCCACCAGCGCCGCTACTAAGGGAGGGACTGAAGCTTTCTTT. It specifies CATSAATKGGTEAFF.